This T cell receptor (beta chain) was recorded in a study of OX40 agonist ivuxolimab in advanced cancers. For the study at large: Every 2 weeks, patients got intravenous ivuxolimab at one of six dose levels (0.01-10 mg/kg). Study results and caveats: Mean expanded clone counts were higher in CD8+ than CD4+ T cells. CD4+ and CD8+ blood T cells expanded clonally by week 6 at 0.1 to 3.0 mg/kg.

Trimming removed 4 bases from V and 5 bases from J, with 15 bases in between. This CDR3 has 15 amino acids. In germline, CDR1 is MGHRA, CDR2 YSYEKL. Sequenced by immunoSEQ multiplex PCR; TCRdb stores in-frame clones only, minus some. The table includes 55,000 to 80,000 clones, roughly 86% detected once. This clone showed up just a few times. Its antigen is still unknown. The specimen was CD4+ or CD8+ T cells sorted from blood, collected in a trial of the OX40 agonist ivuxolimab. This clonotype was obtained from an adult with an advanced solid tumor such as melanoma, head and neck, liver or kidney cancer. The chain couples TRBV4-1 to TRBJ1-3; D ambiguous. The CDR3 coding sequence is TGCGCCAGCAGCCCCTTTGGGGTACTCCGAAACACCATATATTTT. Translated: CASSPFGVLRNTIYF.